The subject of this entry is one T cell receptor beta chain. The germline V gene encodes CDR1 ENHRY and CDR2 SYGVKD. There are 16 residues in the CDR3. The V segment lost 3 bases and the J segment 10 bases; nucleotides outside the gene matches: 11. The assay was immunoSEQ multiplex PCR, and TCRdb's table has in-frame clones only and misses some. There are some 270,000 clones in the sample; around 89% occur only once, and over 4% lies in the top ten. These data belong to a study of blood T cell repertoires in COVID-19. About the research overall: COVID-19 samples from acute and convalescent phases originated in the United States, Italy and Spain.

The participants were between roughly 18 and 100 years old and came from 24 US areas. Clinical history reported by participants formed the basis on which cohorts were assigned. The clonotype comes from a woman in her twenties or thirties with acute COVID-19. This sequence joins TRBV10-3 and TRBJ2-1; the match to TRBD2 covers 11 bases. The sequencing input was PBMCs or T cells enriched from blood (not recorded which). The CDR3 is CAISESVAGGVGEQFF. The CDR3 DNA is TGTGCCATCAGTGAATCCGTAGCGGGAGGGGTGGGAGAGCAGTTCTTC.